The 17 T cell receptor beta chains below come from one sample, sequenced in a study of cytomegalovirus exposure and HLA in healthy donors. The PCR contained 60 Vbeta and 13 Jbeta primers. Profiling relied on immunoSEQ multiplex PCR, and the TCRdb table lists in-frame clones only, not all of them. This table has 200,000 or so clones, approximately 80% appearing once. The sequenced material came from PBMCs. Receptors were obtained from a woman aged 18-30 years in good health and CMV-seropositive.

The V and J genes are TRBV19 and TRBJ2-5; a weak D match, TRBD2 (6 bases). Trimming cost V 6 bases and J 2 bases, with 16 bases left between them. The CDR3 is 15 amino acids. Germline CDR1 reads LNHDA; CDR2 reads SQIVND (reference sequence). DNA for the CDR3: TGTGCCAGTAGCCTACAGTCCGGGGGTCAAGAGACCCAGTACTTC. This encodes CASSLQSGGQETQYF.

The J gene is TRBJ2-1, the V gene TRBV4-2; 14 bases match TRBD2. Germline CDR1 LGHNA, CDR2 YNFKEQ. Trimming cost V 5 bases and J 8 bases; bases outside gene matches: 11. This CDR3 comprises 17 residues. Written as DNA, the CDR3 is TGTGCCAGCAGCTTCTCGACTAGCGGGGGGGCCCTTGATGAGCAGTTCTTC. Amino acids: CASSFSTSGGALDEQFF.

The chain employs TRBV6-1 and TRBJ1-6, with D unresolved. V lost 5 bases to trimming and J lost 9 bases, with 14 bases between them. The CDR3 is 14 residues long. CDR1 MNHNS and CDR2 SASEGT come from the germline V gene. CDR3: CASSYTVEGSPLHF. CDR3 nucleotide sequence: TGTGCCAGCAGTTATACGGTTGAGGGTTCACCCCTCCACTTT.

This clone was found once. J is TRBJ1-1 and V is TRBV7-9, with 7 bases identical to TRBD1. Germline V CDR1 and CDR2: SEHNR, FQNEAQ (reference sequence). V was pared by 5 bases and J by 0 bases, with 3 bases of the junction left unmatched. The CDR3 runs to 14 residues. This CDR3 is CASSRGQLNTEAFF. The CDR3 region has the DNA TGTGCCAGCAGCCGGGGACAGTTGAACACTGAAGCTTTCTTT.

The chain links TRBV5-1 to TRBJ2-3; TRBD2 agrees at 10 bases. Trimming cost V 2 bases and J 6 bases; bases outside gene matches: 9. CDR3 length: 16 residues. Germline V CDR1 and CDR2: SGHRS, YFSETQ. CDR3 residues: CASSFLLAGRGDTQYF. The CDR3 DNA reads as TGCGCCAGCAGCTTCCTACTAGCGGGGCGAGGGGATACGCAGTATTTT.

This chain links TRBV4-1 with TRBJ2-7; TRBD1 matches 8 bases. With V trimmed by 2 bases and J by 3 bases, 6 bases remained unmatched. The CDR3 runs 15 residues. Looked up from germline, CDR1 is MGHRA and CDR2 is YSYEKL. The CDR3 sequence is CASSQTGQDNYEQYF. Written as DNA, the CDR3 is TGCGCCAGCAGCCAAACGGGACAGGATAACTACGAGCAGTACTTC.

V is TRBV28 and J is TRBJ2-1; TRBD2 aligns across 7 bases. Germline values: CDR1 MDHEN, CDR2 SYDVKM. V dropped 5 bases and J dropped 4; count of bases not matched to a gene: 14. This CDR3 region has 17 residues. CDR3 nucleotides: TGTGCCAGCAGTCCCAGTAGCGGCGGGGGATGGTACAATGAGCAGTTCTTC. Encoded protein: CASSPSSGGGWYNEQFF.

The rearrangement uses TRBV30 and TRBJ2-3; no clear D. The CDR3 consists of 12 residues. Trimming shortened V by 2 bases and J by 2 bases, and 5 bases separated the two germline ends. CDR1 and CDR2 from the germline V gene are GTSNPN and SVGIG (reference sequence). DNA for the CDR3: TGTGCCTGGAGTCCGTCCACAGATACGCAGTATTTT. This codes for CAWSPSTDTQYF.

The rearrangement joins TRBV7-9 to TRBJ1-2; D is undetermined. The V gene lost 1 base and the J gene lost 8 bases, with 11 bases spanning the gap. CDR1 and CDR2 from the germline V gene are SEHNR and FQNEAQ (reference sequence). The CDR3 is 13 amino acids. The CDR3 sequence is CASSLVGLQGYTF. The CDR3 bases are TGTGCCAGCAGCTTAGTGGGCCTGCAGGGCTACACCTTC.

This chain links TRBV19 with TRBJ2-1, with 8 bases lining up with TRBD1. The J segment lost 4 bases and the V segment lost 9 bases, leaving 14 bases of the junction unmatched. In germline, CDR1 is LNHDA, CDR2 SQIVND (reference sequence). CDR3 length: 16 amino acids. The DNA of the CDR3 is TGTGCCAGCGACTCAGGGGGCCCGCTCTTATACAATGAGCAGTTCTTC. Translating it yields CASDSGGPLLYNEQFF.

This clone was detected only a few times. The genes are TRBV9 and TRBJ2-3; D is possibly TRBD1 (5 bases). Germline V CDR1 and CDR2: SGDLS, YYNGEE. V was shortened by 4 bases and J by 1 base, with 13 bases between the two germline ends. The CDR3 totals 15 residues. CDR3 region: CASSTLVGGTDTQYF. CDR3 in DNA: TGTGCCAGCAGCACCCTTGTAGGGGGCACAGATACGCAGTATTTT.

The rearrangement joins TRBV5-1 to TRBJ2-5; the match to TRBD2 covers 10 bases. This CDR3 spans 15 amino acids. The J segment lost 3 bases and the V segment lost 4 bases, leaving 6 bases of the junction unmatched. Germline CDR1 and CDR2: SGHRS and YFSETQ. CDR3 region: CASSISSGGEETQYF. The DNA for the CDR3 is TGCGCCAGCAGCATTTCAAGCGGGGGGGAAGAGACCCAGTACTTC.

The chain employs TRBV30 and TRBJ2-7; tentatively, D is TRBD2 (5 bases). The ends were cut back, 0 bases at V and 3 bases at J, with 12 bases in the middle. There are 14 residues in the CDR3. Germline V gene lookup returns CDR1 GTSNPN and CDR2 SVGIG (reference sequence). CDR3 nucleotide sequence: TGTGCCTGGAGTGTACTGGACTCGAGCTACGAGCAGTACTTC. As protein: CAWSVLDSSYEQYF.

The gene calls are TRBV5-1 and TRBJ1-4; 9 nucleotides line up with TRBD1. Germline assignment: CDR1 SGHRS and CDR2 YFSETQ. CDR3 length: 15 residues. J lost 6 bases, V lost 0 bases, and 3 bases had no gene match. CDR3 nucleotides: TGCGCCAGCAGCTTGGAGGGACAGGGTCATGAAAAACTGTTTTTT. Encoded protein: CASSLEGQGHEKLFF.

This chain links TRBV6-5 with TRBJ2-3; 7 bases align to TRBD2. CDR3 length: 15 amino acids. Germline assignment: CDR1 MNHEY and CDR2 SVGAGI. The ends lost 5 bases at V and 1 base at J; junction bases unmatched: 6. The chain's CDR3 is CASSPRAGRTDTQYF. The CDR3 bases are TGTGCCAGCAGTCCCCGAGCGGGACGCACAGATACGCAGTATTTT.

The V call is TRBV6-6, the J call TRBJ1-6, with unresolved D. The CDR3 length is 15 residues. With 0 bases removed from V and 9 bases from J, the gap between germline ends came to 12 bases. Germline values: CDR1 MNHNY, CDR2 SVGAGI (reference sequence). The CDR3 protein is CASSYSSGEGSPLHF. CDR3 nucleotide sequence: TGTGCCAGCAGTTACTCGTCAGGTGAGGGTTCACCCCTCCACTTT.

The chain employs TRBV18 and TRBJ2-7; unclear D gene. This CDR3 region has 15 residues. Germline assignment: CDR1 KGHSH and CDR2 LQKENI. V lost 6 bases and J 3 bases, leaving 18 bases between the germline ends. The CDR3 loop is CASSTRRDTLYEQYF. CDR3 DNA: TGTGCCAGCTCCACCAGGCGTGACACTCTCTACGAGCAGTACTTC. Drawing the rest from reference TRBV18 and TRBJ2-7, the complete variable domain is NAGVMQNPRHLVRRRGQEARLRCSPMKGHSHVYWYRQLPEEGLKFMVYLQKENIIDESGMPKERFSAEFPKEGPSILRIQQVVRGDSAAYFCASSTRRDTLYEQYFGPGTRLTVT.